Only a few counts were recorded for the clone carrying this T cell receptor beta chain. As yet, its antigen is unknown. Germline CDR1 and CDR2: SGHKS and YYEKEE (reference sequence). CDR3 length: 14 amino acids. Trimming left V 3 bases short and J 7 bases short, with 16 bases between. A multiplex PCR was run with 60 Vbeta primers and 13 Jbeta primers. Profiled with immunoSEQ multiplex PCR; TCRdb holds only in-frame clones, not every one. The sample holds about 160,000 clones, roughly 80% seen once. The data originate from a study of cytomegalovirus exposure and HLA in healthy donors. Findings and caveats of the study: Using the classifier, cytomegalovirus status was reportedly diagnosed with high specificity and sensitivity. When analyzed later, the rates of TCR association showed variation by HLA locus, with DRB1 the most and HLA-C the fewest.

V gene TRBV5-5 combines with J gene TRBJ1-1; D perhaps matches TRBD1 (5 bases). Sequencing was performed on PBMCs. This TCR came from a human donor in good health. In nucleotides, the CDR3 is TGTGCCAGCAGCTCTCCGGGGGATCCTAATGAAGCTTTCTTT. Protein sequence: CASSSPGDPNEAFF.